This T cell receptor (beta chain) comes out of a study of T-cell reconstitution after alpha-beta-depleted transplantation in children. Researchers prepared the TCRbeta library using unique molecular identifiers, the study reports. TCRdb itself ran the PCR reads through MiXCR, one entry per CDR3 protein. The data show 350,000 to 450,000 distinct CDR3 sequences, around 20% seen once. This clonotype was counted between two and nine times. The sequences come from PBMCs from the stem cell graft donor, collected from the stem cell graft. The receptor comes from a human donor who donated a stem cell graft to a child with acute myeloid leukemia.

The CDR3: CASTDGSYNEQFF. The CDR3 DNA reads TGTGCCAGCACTGATGGGTCCTACAATGAGCAGTTCTTC. The V gene is TRBV2, the J gene TRBJ2-1, with D unclear. This CDR3 region has 13 residues. V was pared by 7 bases and J by 1 base, with 8 bases between. Germline assignment: CDR1 SNHLY and CDR2 FYNNEI.